A single sample is the source of the 25 T cell receptor beta chains below, sequenced in a study of fetal regulatory T cell absence and autoimmunity. Produced via immunoSEQ multiplex PCR; TCRdb's table is partial and in-frame only. The sample has roughly 95,000 clones, approximately 75% seen once. The specimen was pancreas tissue. These receptors were collected from a male donor with IPEX syndrome.

J is TRBJ1-2 and V is TRBV19, with a tentative D call TRBD1 (6 bases). This CDR3 is built from 11 residues. Looked up from germline, CDR1 is LNHDA and CDR2 is SQIVND (reference sequence). With 8 bases removed from V and 5 bases from J, the gap between germline ends came to 9 bases. CDR3 sequence reads: CASHTGYGYTF. For the CDR3, the DNA is TGTGCCAGTCATACAGGGTATGGCTACACCTTC.

This rearrangement joins TRBV6-6 to TRBJ2-7, with a tentative D call TRBD2 (7 bases). The CDR3 has 14 amino acids. V lost 5 bases, J lost 4 bases, and 15 bases lay in between. Germline CDR1 MNHNY, CDR2 SVGAGI (reference sequence). CDR3 amino acids: CASSQGRGAYEQYF. The CDR3 nucleotides read TGTGCCAGCAGTCAAGGACGGGGGGCGTACGAGCAGTACTTC.

CDR3 residues: CASSPRTGSYEQYF. DNA for the CDR3: TGTGCCAGCTCACCAAGGACAGGGTCCTACGAGCAGTACTTC. The chain joins TRBV18 to TRBJ2-7, with TRBD1 matching 8 bases. Germline V gene data show CDR1 as KGHSH and CDR2 as LQKENI. The CDR3 loop spans 14 amino acids. V was pared by 2 bases and J by 1 base, with 1 base of the junction left unmatched.

V usage is TRBV27 and J usage is TRBJ2-1; D gene unclear. Germline CDR1 is MNHEY and CDR2 is SMNVEV (reference sequence). The CDR3 totals 15 residues. Between the trimmed V and J ends, which lost 2 bases and 4 bases, there was a span of 12 bases. This chain's CDR3 is CASSLTTGSYNEQFF. CDR3 in DNA: TGTGCCAGCAGTTTAACTACCGGAAGTTACAATGAGCAGTTCTTC.

This chain connects TRBV7-6 to TRBJ2-3; possibly TRBD2 for D (7 bases). There are 14 residues in the CDR3. Germline V gene sequence: CDR1 SGHVS, CDR2 FNYEAQ. The V and J ends lost 1 base and 4 bases respectively, with 9 bases between them. The DNA for the CDR3 is TGTGCCAGCAGCTTAGTGGGGGGGCCAGATACGCAGTATTTT. Its protein is CASSLVGGPDTQYF.

The rearrangement uses TRBV9 and TRBJ1-2; a possible D gene is TRBD1 (5 bases). V lost 10 bases to trimming and J lost 9 bases, with 19 bases between them. This CDR3 has 12 amino acids. In germline, CDR1 is SGDLS, CDR2 YYNGEE. As DNA, the CDR3 is TGTGCCGCGGAAGGGGCAGGGAATAGCTACACCTTC. Its protein is CAAEGAGNSYTF.

This chain joins TRBV19 and TRBJ1-6; D perhaps matches TRBD1 (5 bases). The ends were cut back, 0 bases at V and 7 bases at J, with 16 bases in the middle. CDR1 is LNHDA and CDR2 is SQIVND in the germline V gene (reference sequence). CDR3 length: 17 residues. This chain's CDR3 is CASSIDLGTRPNSPLHF. CDR3 nucleotides: TGTGCCAGTAGTATAGATCTAGGGACCCGGCCCAATTCACCCCTCCACTTT. Full variable domain (missing parts from reference TRBV19 and TRBJ1-6): DGGITQSPKYLFRKEGQNVTLSCEQNLNHDAMYWYRQDPGQGLRLIYYSQIVNDFQKGDIAEGYSVSREKKESFPLTVTSAQKNPTAFYLCASSIDLGTRPNSPLHFGNGTRLTVT.

This clone has a single count. The chain is built from TRBV11-3 and TRBJ2-7, with D perhaps matching TRBD2 (6 bases). This CDR3 spans 17 amino acids. Germline-derived CDR1 and CDR2 are SGHNT and YENEEA. The germline V and J ends were trimmed by 5 bases and 5 bases, with 25 bases remaining between them. CDR3 residues: CASSAREWRGFHNEQYF. The CDR3 coding sequence is TGTGCCAGCAGCGCACGCGAATGGAGGGGTTTTCATAACGAGCAGTACTTC.

The chain recombines TRBV7-6 with TRBJ1-3; D is possibly TRBD1 (5 bases). Between the trimmed V and J ends, which lost 4 bases and 9 bases, there was a span of 13 bases. CDR1 and CDR2 from the germline V gene are SGHVS and FNYEAQ. The CDR3 runs 13 residues. CDR3 sequence reads: CASSSTPGSTIYF. The CDR3 nucleotides read TGTGCCAGCAGCTCCACCCCAGGGTCCACCATATATTTT. The entire variable domain, with the rest obtained from reference TRBV7-6 and TRBJ1-3, is as follows: GAGVSQSPRYKVTKRGQDVALRCDPISGHVSLYWYRQALGQGPEFLTYFNYEAQQDKSGLPNDRFSAERPEGSISTLTIQRTEQRDSAMYRCASSSTPGSTIYFGEGSWLTVV.

This clone was picked up a small number of times. The chain employs TRBV5-6 and TRBJ2-1; D unclear. The germline V gene has CDR1 SGHDT and CDR2 YYEEEE. V lost 6 bases and J 10 bases, leaving 11 bases between the germline ends. This CDR3 has 11 amino acids. The CDR3 sequence: CASISLGEQFF. CDR3 nucleotide sequence: TGTGCCAGCATCTCACTCGGCGAGCAGTTCTTC.

This clone occurred once. This chain links TRBV23-1 with TRBJ1-3, with D maybe TRBD1 (5 bases). TRBV23-1 is an ORF for which the function is uncertain. This CDR3 spans 21 amino acids. The V gene lost 3 bases and the J gene lost 8 bases, with 35 bases spanning the gap. The CDR3 loop is CASSHVFGNHVQKVQGYTIYF. CDR3 coding DNA: TGCGCCAGCAGTCATGTGTTCGGTAACCATGTACAAAAGGTGCAGGGATACACCATATATTTT.

This clone was seen once. The rearrangement uses TRBV5-5 and TRBJ1-6, with TRBD1 as a possible D gene (5 bases). V was clipped by 4 bases and J by 7 bases, with 15 bases between them. This CDR3 contains 15 residues. Germline V CDR1 and CDR2: SGHKS, YYEKEE (reference sequence). The CDR3 sequence is CASSPAGGWNSPLHF. The CDR3 coding sequence is TGTGCCAGCAGCCCCGCCGGGGGGTGGAATTCACCCCTCCACTTT. Full variable domain (outside the CDR3, taken from reference TRBV5-5 and TRBJ1-6): DAGVTQSPTHLIKTRGQQVTLRCSPISGHKSVSWYQQVLGQGPQFIFQYYEKEERGRGNFPDRFSARQFPNYSSELNVNALLLGDSALYLCASSPAGGWNSPLHFGNGTRLTVT.

This chain uses TRBV19 with TRBJ2-1; D not resolved. Germline V gene lookup returns CDR1 LNHDA and CDR2 SQIVND (reference sequence). The CDR3 contains 15 residues. Trimming left V 3 bases short and J 1 base short, with 10 bases between. DNA for the CDR3: TGTGCCAGTAGTATGGACCGCCGTTCCTACAATGAGCAGTTCTTC. Translating gives CASSMDRRSYNEQFF.

This clone was observed a handful of times. The gene calls are TRBV19 and TRBJ2-3, with unresolved D. The CDR3 sequence is 15 residues long. The germline V and J ends were trimmed by 2 bases and 4 bases, with 13 bases remaining between them. Germline values: CDR1 LNHDA, CDR2 SQIVND (reference sequence). The CDR3 sequence: CASSIRVRRSDTQYF. Here the CDR3 DNA reads TGTGCCAGTAGTATAAGGGTAAGGCGATCAGATACGCAGTATTTT.

This rearrangement joins TRBV6-6 to TRBJ1-3, with 9 bases aligning to TRBD1. In germline, CDR1 is MNHNY, CDR2 SVGAGI (reference sequence). V was clipped by 0 bases and J by 1 base; unmatched bases: 1. The CDR3 length is 16 residues. The CDR3 sequence is CASSYSGTGSGNTIYF. The CDR3 DNA sequence: TGTGCCAGCAGTTACTCCGGGACAGGGTCTGGAAACACCATATATTTT.

The chain is built from TRBV6-6 and TRBJ2-7, with D hard to call. The V end lost 5 bases, the J end lost 3 bases, and 8 bases lay between the germline ends. CDR1 and CDR2 (germline): MNHNY, SVGAGI (reference sequence). The CDR3 has 12 residues. The CDR3 DNA follows: TGTGCCAGCAGTACCTCGGTCTACGAGCAGTACTTC. Residues: CASSTSVYEQYF.

V gene TRBV19 combines with J gene TRBJ2-7; possibly TRBD1 for D (5 bases). The germline V and J ends were trimmed by 3 bases and 7 bases, with 22 bases remaining between them. Germline V gene sequence: CDR1 LNHDA, CDR2 SQIVND (reference sequence). The CDR3 extends over 16 amino acids. The CDR3 nucleotides read TGTGCCAGTAGTATTTCCAGGGCCAGCCGGCCCTTGGAGCAGTACTTC. Residues: CASSISRASRPLEQYF.

This clone was counted only a few times. The genes are TRBV6-5 and TRBJ1-1; D is uncertain. From germline, CDR1 is MNHEY and CDR2 SVGAGI. Trimming removed 6 bases from V and 8 bases from J, with 16 bases in between. The CDR3 loop spans 13 amino acids. This CDR3 reads CASSSPRTAEAFF. The CDR3 nucleotides are TGTGCCAGCAGCTCCCCCCGGACGGCAGAAGCTTTCTTT.

The rearrangement uses TRBV7-9 and TRBJ2-7; unclear D gene. The germline V gene encodes CDR1 SEHNR and CDR2 FQNEAQ (reference sequence). The CDR3 is 14 amino acids. The V end was cut by 2 bases, the J end by 0 bases, with 8 bases between. CDR3 sequence reads: CASSLRSDSYEQYF. The CDR3 nucleotides are TGTGCCAGCAGCTTAAGGTCGGACTCCTACGAGCAGTACTTC.

This rearrangement joins TRBV6-1 to TRBJ1-6; 7 nucleotides align to TRBD1. The CDR3 is 15 residues long. J lost 6 bases, V lost 5 bases, and 7 bases had no gene match. Germline V gene sequence: CDR1 MNHNS, CDR2 SASEGT. Here the CDR3 reads CASSIRQGFNSPLHF. In DNA form, the CDR3 reads TGTGCCAGCAGTATTCGACAGGGTTTTAATTCACCCCTCCACTTT.

The V and J genes are TRBV1 and TRBJ2-3. TRBV1 is a pseudogene segment. The CDR3 totals 17 residues. CDR3 sequence: CTSSWPRTKVGTDTQYF. The CDR3 bases are TGCACCAGCAGTTGGCCTAGGACCAAGGTTGGCACAGATACGCAGTATTTT.

The chain is built from TRBV5-5 and TRBJ2-7, with unresolved D. Trimming removed 0 bases from V and 4 bases from J, with 5 bases in between. Germline values: CDR1 SGHKS, CDR2 YYEKEE (reference sequence). The CDR3 sequence is 12 residues long. CDR3 DNA: TGTGCCAGCAGCTTGGGGGAATACGAGCAGTACTTC. As protein: CASSLGEYEQYF.

This CDR3 is CASSLERYNEQFF. The CDR3 DNA is TGTGCCAGCAGCTTGGAGCGGTACAATGAGCAGTTCTTC. V usage is TRBV5-4 and J usage is TRBJ2-1; tentative D call: TRBD2 (5 bases). In germline, CDR1 is SGHNT, CDR2 YYREEE (reference sequence). The V end lost 0 bases, the J end lost 4 bases, and 5 bases lay between the germline ends. The CDR3 runs to 13 residues.

The chain is built from TRBV4-3 and TRBJ2-3; no definite D call. The germline gives CDR1 LGHNA, CDR2 YSLEER. Trimming took off 0 bases at V and 5 bases at J, with 15 bases between the two ends. The CDR3 extends over 16 amino acids. The CDR3 region is CASSQDPYAAGDTQYF. The CDR3 nucleotides read TGCGCCAGCAGCCAAGATCCCTACGCGGCCGGAGATACGCAGTATTTT.

V and J are TRBV6-5 and TRBJ2-3, with a weak D call TRBD1 (6 bases). The CDR3 is made up of 12 amino acids. V lost 6 bases and J lost 7, with 11 bases in between. CDR1 and CDR2 (germline): MNHEY, SVGAGI. CDR3 in amino acids: CASSPDSHTQYF. The CDR3, as DNA: TGTGCCAGCAGCCCGGACAGCCATACGCAGTATTTT.